This is a list of T cell receptor beta chains from one sample in a study of identical twins. MiXCR, applied by TCRdb to the 5' RACE reads, yields one record per CDR3 protein. Found here are 200,000 to 250,000 distinct CDR3 sequences, roughly 7.5% of them singletons; the top ten hold 1.9%. These data were also filed under a second study, of yellow fever vaccine responses in identical twins.

The sequencing input was memory (CD45RO+) T cells sorted from blood. The receptors were gathered from a young woman in good health. Both conserved end residues are part of each CDR3. The order of the fields is J gene, D gene, clone size, V gene, CDR3 DNA, CDR3 protein. D genes are given only for firm matches. Size is omitted from some rows. Given values are once, few, many or a class for expanded clones.

J gene: TRBJ2-3; D gene: TRBD1; clone size: many; V gene: TRBV29-1; CDR3 DNA: TGCAGCGGACAGGGTTTCACAGATACGCAGTATTTT; CDR3 protein: CSGQGFTDTQYF
J gene: TRBJ2-3; D gene: TRBD1; clone size: .; V gene: TRBV18; CDR3 DNA: TGTGCCAGCTCACCCGTCCCGGGACAGGGGTCAGATACGCAGTATTTT; CDR3 protein: CASSPVPGQGSDTQYF
J gene: TRBJ1-1; D gene: TRBD1; clone size: few; V gene: TRBV11-2; CDR3 DNA: TGTGCCAGCAGACCGGATGACAGGGACACTGAAGCTTTCTTT; CDR3 protein: CASRPDDRDTEAFF
J gene: TRBJ2-1; D gene: TRBD2; clone size: many; V gene: TRBV20-1; CDR3 DNA: TGCAGTGCTAGAGATCTGACTAGCGGATACAATGAGCAGTTCTTC; CDR3 protein: CSARDLTSGYNEQFF
J gene: TRBJ2-5; D gene: TRBD2; clone size: .; V gene: TRBV4-2; CDR3 DNA: TGTGCCAGCAGCCAAGATCTGCCGGGGGCGGGAGGTCAAGAGACCCAGTACTTC; CDR3 protein: CASSQDLPGAGGQETQYF
J gene: TRBJ2-3; D gene: TRBD2; clone size: many; V gene: TRBV3-1; CDR3 DNA: TGTGCCAGCAGCCCAGGGACTAGCGTACCTGAGGGCACAGATACGCAGTATTTT; CDR3 protein: CASSPGTSVPEGTDTQYF
J gene: TRBJ1-2; D gene: .; clone size: few; V gene: TRBV29-1; CDR3 DNA: TGCAGCACCCTCACCAGGACGGACCCATATGGCTACACCTTC; CDR3 protein: CSTLTRTDPYGYTF
J gene: TRBJ1-2; D gene: .; clone size: .; V gene: TRBV18; CDR3 DNA: TGTGCCAGCTCACCACAGGCTTCGAATGATGGCTACACCTTC; CDR3 protein: CASSPQASNDGYTF
J gene: TRBJ1-1; D gene: .; clone size: few; V gene: TRBV10-1; CDR3 DNA: TGCGCCAGCAGTGAGCGGGGGCGGTACACTGAAGCTTTCTTT; CDR3 protein: CASSERGRYTEAFF
J gene: TRBJ1-6; D gene: TRBD1; clone size: .; V gene: TRBV4-3; CDR3 DNA: TGCGCCAGCAGCCAAGATCGACAGGGAAATTCACCCCTCCACTTT; CDR3 protein: CASSQDRQGNSPLHF
J gene: TRBJ2-4; D gene: TRBD2; clone size: many; V gene: TRBV9; CDR3 DNA: TGTGCCAGCAGCGTTGGACTAGCGGGGCCCGGCGAAAACATTCAGTACTTC; CDR3 protein: CASSVGLAGPGENIQYF
J gene: TRBJ1-6; D gene: TRBD1; clone size: many; V gene: TRBV7-8; CDR3 DNA: TGTGCCAGCAGCCCAAATACAGGGGATTCACCCCTCCACTTT; CDR3 protein: CASSPNTGDSPLHF
J gene: TRBJ2-2; D gene: .; clone size: few; V gene: TRBV9; CDR3 DNA: TGTGCCAGCAGCGTAGAGGGGATTACCACCGGGGAGCTGTTTTTT; CDR3 protein: CASSVEGITTGELFF
J gene: TRBJ1-6; D gene: TRBD1; clone size: few; V gene: TRBV27; CDR3 DNA: TGTGCCAGCAGTTTAACCGGACAGGGGGTTTATAATTCACCCCTCCACTTT; CDR3 protein: CASSLTGQGVYNSPLHF
J gene: TRBJ2-1; D gene: .; clone size: few; V gene: TRBV25-1; CDR3 DNA: TGTGCCAGCACCCCCTTAGGAGGGAGTGAGCAGTTCTTC; CDR3 protein: CASTPLGGSEQFF
J gene: TRBJ1-5; D gene: .; clone size: .; V gene: TRBV2; CDR3 DNA: TGTGCCAGCAGTGGTGGGTCTCGGCAGCCCCAGCATTTT; CDR3 protein: CASSGGSRQPQHF
J gene: TRBJ2-1; D gene: TRBD2; clone size: many; V gene: TRBV20-1; CDR3 DNA: TGCAGTGCTACCGGGACTAGCGGGAGCTATGAGCAGTTCTTC; CDR3 protein: CSATGTSGSYEQFF
J gene: TRBJ2-7; D gene: TRBD1; clone size: few; V gene: TRBV19; CDR3 DNA: TGTGCCAGTAGTACGACAGGGATCCCCTACGAGCAGTACTTC; CDR3 protein: CASSTTGIPYEQYF
J gene: TRBJ2-1; D gene: .; clone size: few; V gene: TRBV2; CDR3 DNA: TGTGCCAGCAATCGGGACCTACTTAGAGAGGAGCAGTTCTTC; CDR3 protein: CASNRDLLREEQFF
J gene: TRBJ1-2; D gene: .; clone size: .; V gene: TRBV7-8; CDR3 DNA: TGTGCCAGCAGCTTATCCGGGACCGGGCCTAACTATGGCTACACCTTC; CDR3 protein: CASSLSGTGPNYGYTF
J gene: TRBJ2-3; D gene: .; clone size: .; V gene: TRBV5-5; CDR3 DNA: TGTGCCAGCAGACTTGGGACCACAGATACGCAGTATTTT; CDR3 protein: CASRLGTTDTQYF
J gene: TRBJ2-5; D gene: .; clone size: few; V gene: TRBV30; CDR3 DNA: TGTGCCTGGACAGGGTTAGAGACCCAGTACTTC; CDR3 protein: CAWTGLETQYF
J gene: TRBJ1-5; D gene: .; clone size: .; V gene: TRBV20-1; CDR3 DNA: TGCAGTGCTAGAGATCAGGGATACGAGAATCAGCCCCAGCATTTT; CDR3 protein: CSARDQGYENQPQHF
J gene: TRBJ2-7; D gene: TRBD2; clone size: .; V gene: TRBV5-1; CDR3 DNA: TGCGCCAGCAGCTTGGTGGCTAGCGGGACCCCCAGCTCCTACGAGCAGTACTTC; CDR3 protein: CASSLVASGTPSSYEQYF
J gene: TRBJ2-5; D gene: .; clone size: .; V gene: TRBV6-2/TRBV6-3; CDR3 DNA: TGTGCCAGCAGCCGCTCTCCAGGGGAGTCTAACGGCCCAGGGTGGGAGACCCAGTACTTC; CDR3 protein: CASSRSPGESNGPGWETQYF
J gene: TRBJ2-2; D gene: TRBD2; clone size: .; V gene: TRBV2; CDR3 DNA: TGTGCCAGCAGTGGGACTAGCGGGAGGTCCCCGAACACCGGGGAGCTGTTTTTT; CDR3 protein: CASSGTSGRSPNTGELFF
J gene: TRBJ1-1; D gene: .; clone size: few; V gene: TRBV5-1; CDR3 DNA: TGCGCCAGCAGCTTGGAGGGCCCTCGGAACACTGAAGCTTTCTTT; CDR3 protein: CASSLEGPRNTEAFF
J gene: TRBJ1-2; D gene: .; clone size: few; V gene: TRBV30; CDR3 DNA: TGTGCCTGGAGCACGGGGGCCAAATATGGCTACACCTTC; CDR3 protein: CAWSTGAKYGYTF
J gene: TRBJ2-3; D gene: .; clone size: .; V gene: TRBV12-3/TRBV12-4; CDR3 DNA: TGTGCCAGCAGCGATCAGGGTGGGATCAGGGAGGATTTT; CDR3 protein: CASSDQGGIREDF
J gene: TRBJ2-3; D gene: TRBD2; clone size: many; V gene: TRBV4-2; CDR3 DNA: TGTGCCAGCAGCCAACTAGCGGGGGAGGCAGATACGCAGTATTTT; CDR3 protein: CASSQLAGEADTQYF
J gene: TRBJ2-3; D gene: .; clone size: few; V gene: TRBV10-1; CDR3 DNA: TGCGCCAGCAGTGGCCCGACGGGGGCAGATACGCAGTATTTT; CDR3 protein: CASSGPTGADTQYF
J gene: TRBJ1-5; D gene: .; clone size: many; V gene: TRBV24-1; CDR3 DNA: TGTGCCACCAGTGATCCCTTGGTTCCTCAGCCCCAGCATTTT; CDR3 protein: CATSDPLVPQPQHF
J gene: TRBJ1-1; D gene: .; clone size: few; V gene: TRBV7-9; CDR3 DNA: TGTGCCAGCAGCTTAGGTTGGGGGGAGAACACTGAAGCTTTCTTT; CDR3 protein: CASSLGWGENTEAFF
J gene: TRBJ2-1; D gene: TRBD2; clone size: .; V gene: TRBV6-2/TRBV6-3; CDR3 DNA: TGTGCCAGCAGTCGACTAGCGGGGAACAATGAGCAGTTCTTC; CDR3 protein: CASSRLAGNNEQFF
J gene: TRBJ1-5; D gene: TRBD1; clone size: few; V gene: TRBV2; CDR3 DNA: TGTGCCAGCAGCCGGGCCAGGGGGATCGGCAATCAGCCCCAGCATTTT; CDR3 protein: CASSRARGIGNQPQHF
J gene: TRBJ1-1; D gene: .; clone size: .; V gene: TRBV20-1; CDR3 DNA: TGCAGTGCTAGCGTTTCGGGAGGCACTGAAGCTTTCTTT; CDR3 protein: CSASVSGGTEAFF
J gene: TRBJ2-7; D gene: .; clone size: many; V gene: TRBV14; CDR3 DNA: TGTGCCAGCAGCGAACGAAGGATGAGCTACGAGCAGTACTTC; CDR3 protein: CASSERRMSYEQYF
J gene: TRBJ1-6; D gene: TRBD1; clone size: few; V gene: TRBV20-1; CDR3 DNA: TGCAGTGCCTCGGGACAGGGATCACCCCTCCACTTT; CDR3 protein: CSASGQGSPLHF
J gene: TRBJ2-4; D gene: TRBD1; clone size: .; V gene: TRBV6-5; CDR3 DNA: TGTGCCAGCAGTTACTCGACGACAGGGGACATTCAGTACTTC; CDR3 protein: CASSYSTTGDIQYF
J gene: TRBJ2-5; D gene: .; clone size: few; V gene: TRBV20-1; CDR3 DNA: TGCAGTGCTCCTGAAACCGGTGGAGAGACCCAGTACTTC; CDR3 protein: CSAPETGGETQYF
J gene: TRBJ2-1; D gene: TRBD2; clone size: few; V gene: TRBV6-5; CDR3 DNA: TGTGCCAGCAGTTATGGGTTAAGCGGGGCTTACAATGAGCAGTTCTTC; CDR3 protein: CASSYGLSGAYNEQFF
J gene: TRBJ2-2; D gene: .; clone size: many; V gene: TRBV5-6; CDR3 DNA: TGTGCCAGCAGCTTGGCGGACGGGGAGCTGTTTTTT; CDR3 protein: CASSLADGELFF